Listed here are 13 T cell receptor beta chains from one sample, sequenced in a study of neurological immune-mediated disorders. TCRdb recomputed calls from the 5' RACE reads with MiXCR, one row per CDR3 protein. The sample contains around 69,000 distinct CDR3 sequences, roughly 3.2% of which appear only once. Material for sequencing was PBMCs. These receptors were obtained from a man aged 35-49 years with multiple sclerosis.

In this sample, this clonotype turned up many times. This chain connects TRBV14 to TRBJ2-2; D remains ambiguous. V lost 3 bases, J lost 6 bases, and 8 bases lay in between. CDR1 and CDR2 (germline): SGHDN, FVKESK. The CDR3 runs 13 residues. CDR3 DNA: TGTGCCAGCAGCCATTATCACGCCGGGGAGCTGTTTTTT. This translates into CASSHYHAGELFF.

This clonotype was seen repeatedly, ten times or more. The chain combines TRBV12-3 or TRBV12-4 with TRBJ2-7; TRBD2 matches at 14 bases. This CDR3 has 16 amino acids. The V and J ends lost 2 bases and 3 bases, in that order; junction bases with no gene match: 3. The CDR3 is CASSLWGLAGVYEQYF. CDR3 sequence (DNA): TGTGCCAGCAGTTTATGGGGACTAGCGGGGGTCTACGAGCAGTACTTC.

This clonotype was observed many times. The V call is TRBV11-2, the J call TRBJ1-1; no definite D call. Trimming removed 4 bases from V and 3 bases from J, with 9 bases in between. The CDR3 is 13 amino acids. CDR1 and CDR2 from the germline V gene are SGHAT and FQNNGV. DNA for the CDR3: TGTGCCAGCAGCTCAAGCTTGGACACTGAAGCTTTCTTT. This encodes CASSSSLDTEAFF.

This clonotype was counted ten times or more. The chain links TRBV7-9 to TRBJ2-3; D gene uncertain. Per the germline V gene, CDR1 is SEHNR and CDR2 is FQNEAQ (reference sequence). The V end was cut by 5 bases, the J end by 5 bases, with 11 bases between. The CDR3 sequence is 13 residues long. CDR3 residues: CASSPDERDTQYF. The CDR3 DNA is TGTGCCAGCAGCCCGGATGAGAGAGATACGCAGTATTTT.

This clonotype was recorded at least ten times. This may stem from a read error, because a much larger clone lies one nucleotide away. V and J are TRBV27 and TRBJ2-7, with D maybe TRBD1 (5 bases). Germline CDR1 and CDR2: MNHEY and SMNVEV (reference sequence). V gave up 8 bases and J gave up 7 bases, with 21 bases separating them. The CDR3 is 14 amino acids. CDR3 DNA: TGTGCCAGCGGCCACTGGACACCCCGGAAAGAGCAGTACTTC. This codes for CASGHWTPRKEQYF.

The table lists this clonotype with many counts. The V call is TRBV7-2, the J call TRBJ1-2, with 10 nucleotides matching TRBD1. V dropped 4 bases and J dropped 7; count of bases not matched to a gene: 6. The length of the CDR3 is 14 residues. CDR1 SGHTA and CDR2 FQGNSA come from the germline V gene. CDR3 region: CASSYSDRGGGYTF. The CDR3 nucleotides read TGTGCCAGCAGCTATTCGGACAGGGGGGGTGGCTACACCTTC.

The sample holds many counts of this clonotype. The genes are TRBV20-1 and TRBJ2-1; tentative D call: TRBD1 (6 bases). Trimming removed 4 bases from V and 5 bases from J, with 15 bases in between. Germline V gene sequence: CDR1 DFQATT, CDR2 SNEGSKA (reference sequence). This CDR3 is built from 14 residues. CDR3 residues: CSAKGQNSDNEQFF. The DNA for the CDR3 is TGCAGTGCTAAAGGACAGAACAGCGACAATGAGCAGTTCTTC.

This clonotype was counted many times. The chain joins TRBV12-3 or TRBV12-4 to TRBJ1-6, with D hard to call. This CDR3 region has 14 residues. V was trimmed by 10 bases and J by 7 bases, leaving 17 bases between them. This CDR3 is CATSWALGNSPLHF. CDR3 bases: TGTGCCACCTCTTGGGCCCTCGGAAATTCACCCCTCCACTTT.

This clonotype was detected ten times or more. The chain uses TRBV5-6 and TRBJ2-1; possible D gene TRBD1, 5 bases. V was shortened by 0 bases and J by 4 bases, with 5 bases between the two germline ends. Germline V CDR1 and CDR2: SGHDT, YYEEEE. This CDR3 is 13 amino acids long. The CDR3 spells CASSLDRYNEQFF. CDR3 sequence (DNA): TGTGCCAGCAGCTTGGACAGGTACAATGAGCAGTTCTTC. Filled out from reference TRBV5-6 and TRBJ2-1, the complete variable domain reads DAGVTQSPTHLIKTRGQQVTLRCSPKSGHDTVSWYQQALGQGPQFIFQYYEEEERQRGNFPDRFSGHQFPNYSSELNVNALLLGDSALYLCASSLDRYNEQFFGPGTRLTVL.

This clonotype was picked up many times. J is TRBJ2-1 and V is TRBV5-5; 9 bases line up with TRBD2. The CDR3 extends over 15 amino acids. The germline V gene has CDR1 SGHKS and CDR2 YYEKEE (reference sequence). V lost 4 bases and J lost 8; bases outside the gene matches: 10. The CDR3 spells CASSRRWQRGDEQFF. CDR3 DNA sequence: TGTGCCAGCAGCCGCCGATGGCAGCGGGGGGATGAGCAGTTCTTC.

In this sample, this clonotype turned up many times. This chain uses TRBV11-2 with TRBJ1-2, with TRBD1 matching over 7 bases. There are 13 residues in the CDR3. CDR1 is SGHAT, CDR2 FQNNGV, per germline. The J segment lost 8 bases and the V segment lost 5 bases, leaving 8 bases of the junction unmatched. The CDR3 nucleotides are TGTGCCAGCAGCCCCCGACAGGGAGGGGGCTACACCTTC. This gives the protein CASSPRQGGGYTF.

This clonotype was observed many times. The V gene is TRBV29-1, the J gene TRBJ2-2; maybe TRBD1 (6 bases). Trimming left V 7 bases short and J 8 bases short, with 14 bases between. The CDR3 covers 12 residues. CDR1 and CDR2 from the germline V gene are SQVTM and ANQGSEA. CDR3 region: CSAGQQGGELFF. The CDR3 bases are TGCAGCGCTGGACAGCAGGGAGGGGAGCTGTTTTTT.

This clonotype showed up many times. J is TRBJ2-7 and V is TRBV12-3 or TRBV12-4; D might be TRBD2 (6 bases). CDR3 length: 14 residues. V lost 2 bases and J lost 2, with 10 bases in between. The CDR3 spells CASSLRASAYEQYF. DNA for the CDR3: TGTGCCAGCAGTTTAAGGGCTAGCGCCTACGAGCAGTACTTC.